These 5 T cell receptor beta chains came from one sample sequenced in a study of cytomegalovirus exposure and HLA in healthy donors. The PCR was carried out with 60 Vbeta primers and 13 Jbeta primers. Generated by immunoSEQ multiplex PCR, the TCRdb table keeps only in-frame clones and is missing some. Of about 50,000 clones in the sample, 65% to 80% were seen once. Sequenced: PBMCs. These receptors all stem from a woman aged 50 to 65 in good health and CMV-seronegative.

The chain joins TRBV28 to TRBJ1-1, with 7 bases identical to TRBD1. The CDR3 is 15 amino acids. Germline CDR1 and CDR2: MDHEN and SYDVKM. The trim removed 5 bases at V and 1 base at J, leaving 7 bases unmatched. The CDR3 protein is CASSPHRGTNTEAFF. The CDR3 DNA reads as TGTGCCAGCAGTCCTCACAGGGGAACGAACACTGAAGCTTTCTTT.

This clone was seen repeatedly, ten times or more. The gene calls are TRBV27 and TRBJ2-7; 7 bases line up with TRBD1. Germline lookup yields CDR1 MNHEY and CDR2 SMNVEV (reference sequence). Losses at the gene ends were 3 bases for V and 3 bases for J; bases not matched to a gene: 11. The CDR3 has 16 amino acids. The CDR3 sequence: CASSFSPWTGLYEQYF. The CDR3 nucleotides are TGTGCCAGCAGTTTCTCCCCTTGGACAGGTCTCTACGAGCAGTACTTC.

The gene calls are TRBV2 and TRBJ1-2; 7 bases line up with TRBD1. Germline trimming cut 7 bases from V and 3 bases from J; bases unmatched to any gene: 8. Germline-derived CDR1 and CDR2 are SNHLY and FYNNEI. The CDR3 runs 14 residues. Here the CDR3 DNA reads TGTGCCAGCACCGACGAGGGGGCCTACTATGGCTACACCTTC. Amino acids: CASTDEGAYYGYTF.

This chain joins TRBV4-2 and TRBJ2-7; D is ambiguous. Per germline, CDR1 LGHNA and CDR2 YNFKEQ. V gave up 4 bases and J gave up 0 bases, with 10 bases separating them. The CDR3 loop spans 14 amino acids. CDR3 protein: CASSPQASSYEQYF. The CDR3 DNA follows: TGTGCCAGCAGCCCCCAGGCGAGCTCCTACGAGCAGTACTTC.

The sample holds one count of this clone. This chain links TRBV6-1 with TRBJ1-6; TRBD1 matches 9 bases. The CDR3 sequence is 18 residues long. The V segment lost 3 bases and the J segment 8 bases; nucleotides outside the gene matches: 14. Per germline, CDR1 MNHNS and CDR2 SASEGT. CDR3 sequence reads: CASSDGQGLVGADSPLHF. The CDR3, as DNA: TGTGCCAGCAGTGACGGACAGGGGTTAGTGGGGGCCGATTCACCCCTCCACTTT.